The 3 T cell receptor beta chains reported below all come from one sample, sequenced in a study of PD-L1 blockade in urothelial cancer. Assay used: immunoSEQ multiplex PCR; TCRdb lists only in-frame clones, some missing. Among 130,000 or so clones listed, less than 85% were seen once. Time point: pretreatment peripheral blood. The source was PBMCs, collected around atezolizumab (anti-PD-L1) treatment. These receptors all come from a man between 50 and 59 years old with urothelial cancer.

The chain joins TRBV6-1 to TRBJ1-5, with a weak D call TRBD1 (6 bases). Germline CDR1 MNHNS, CDR2 SASEGT. The CDR3 has 13 residues. The germline V and J ends were trimmed by 4 bases and 3 bases, with 7 bases remaining between them. The CDR3 reads CASSGDNNQPQHF. The CDR3 nucleotides are TGTGCCAGCAGTGGGGACAACAATCAGCCCCAGCATTTT.

A remark on this clone: Distinct nucleotide sequences in the sample also encode this CDR3. The chain links TRBV7-9 to TRBJ1-2; D not resolved. CDR1 is SEHNR, CDR2 FQNEAQ, per germline (reference sequence). This CDR3 region has 14 residues. V shed 3 bases and J shed 0 bases, with 8 bases lying between them. The CDR3 here is CASSLSTSNYGYTF. CDR3 bases: TGTGCCAGCAGCTTGAGTACCTCTAACTATGGCTACACCTTC. The whole variable domain, remainder taken from reference TRBV7-9 and TRBJ1-2, is DTGVSQNPRHKITKRGQNVTFRCDPISEHNRLYWYRQTLGQGPEFLTYFQNEAQLEKSRLLSDRFSAERPKGSFSTLEIQRTEQGDSAMYLCASSLSTSNYGYTFGSGTRLTVV.

The rearrangement uses TRBV19 and TRBJ2-5, with 12 bases aligning to TRBD2. The germline V gene encodes CDR1 LNHDA and CDR2 SQIVND (reference sequence). This CDR3 region has 15 residues. The junction had 4 bases not matched to a gene; V was cut back by 4 bases and J by 4 bases. CDR3 sequence reads: CASSTEGLAGETQYF. CDR3 in DNA: TGTGCCAGTAGTACCGAGGGACTAGCGGGAGAGACCCAGTACTTC.